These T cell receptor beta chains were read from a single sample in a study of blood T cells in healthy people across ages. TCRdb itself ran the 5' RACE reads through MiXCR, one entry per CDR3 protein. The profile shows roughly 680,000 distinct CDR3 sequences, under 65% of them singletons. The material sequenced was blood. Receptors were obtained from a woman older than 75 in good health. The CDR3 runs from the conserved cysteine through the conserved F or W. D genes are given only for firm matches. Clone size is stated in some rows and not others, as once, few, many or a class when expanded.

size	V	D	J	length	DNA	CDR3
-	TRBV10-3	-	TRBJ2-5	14	TGTGCCACCAGTGCCCCCAGACTCCAAGAGACCCAGTACTTC	CATSAPRLQETQYF
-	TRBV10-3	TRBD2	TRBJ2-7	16	TGTGCCATCAGCTTAAGCGGGGCAAGCTCCTACAATGAGCAGTACTTC	CAISLSGASSYNEQYF
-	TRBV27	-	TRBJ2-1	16	TGTGCCAGCACCCCCGTCCGGGACGTACACTACAATGAGCAGTTCTTC	CASTPVRDVHYNEQFF
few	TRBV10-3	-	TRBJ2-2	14	TGTGCCATCAAAGAGCGGACAGATACCGGGGAGCTGTTTTTT	CAIKERTDTGELFF
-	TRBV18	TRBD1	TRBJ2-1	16	TGTGCCAGCTCACCCGGACAGGGCCTCTCCTACAATGAGCAGTTCTTC	CASSPGQGLSYNEQFF
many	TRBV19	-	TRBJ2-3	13	TGTGCCAGTAGATCTGCGGGCACAGATACGCAGTATTTT	CASRSAGTDTQYF
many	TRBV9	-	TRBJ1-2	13	TGTGCCAGCAGCGTAGTCGGGGTTGGCGGCTACACCTTC	CASSVVGVGGYTF
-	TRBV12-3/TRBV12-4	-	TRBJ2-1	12	TGTGCCAGCAGTCTCGACCCTCGCGGACAGTTCTTC	CASSLDPRGQFF
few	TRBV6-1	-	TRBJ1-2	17	TGTGCCAGCAGTGAAGCGCGGGCGCAGGGAGTAGGCTATGGCTACACCTTC	CASSEARAQGVGYGYTF
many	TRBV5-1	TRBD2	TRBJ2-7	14	TGCGCCAGCAGTGCTGCTAGCGGAACCTACGAGCAGTACTTC	CASSAASGTYEQYF
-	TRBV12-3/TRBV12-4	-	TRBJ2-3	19	TGTGCCAGCAGCGCCCGACAGGGTGGCCTAGCGGCTAGCACAGATACGCAGTATTTT	CASSARQGGLAASTDTQYF
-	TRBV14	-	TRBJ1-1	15	TGTGCCAGCAGCCAAGACTTCGGGGTGGGCACTGAAGCTTTCTTT	CASSQDFGVGTEAFF
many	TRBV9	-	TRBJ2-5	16	TGTGCCAGCAGCGCGGGACCTCACATTAACCAAGAGACCCAGTACTTC	CASSAGPHINQETQYF
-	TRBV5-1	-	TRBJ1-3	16	TGCGCCAGCAGCCCCGAGGGGGGCAGATCTGGAAACACCATATATTTT	CASSPEGGRSGNTIYF
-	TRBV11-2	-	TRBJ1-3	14	TGTGCCAGCAGCTCCCTAGTGACAGGAAACACCATATATTTT	CASSSLVTGNTIYF
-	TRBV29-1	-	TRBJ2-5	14	TGCAGCGTTGAAGGGGGAAGGGGCGGGGAGACCCAGTACTTC	CSVEGGRGGETQYF
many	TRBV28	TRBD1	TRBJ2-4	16	TGTGCCAGCAGCCCCAGGACAGGTGGGGCCAAAAGCATTCAGTACTTC	CASSPRTGGAKSIQYF
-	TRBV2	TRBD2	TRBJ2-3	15	TGTGCCAGCAGTGAACGCGCGGGGGGGAGAGATACGCAGTATTTT	CASSERAGGRDTQYF
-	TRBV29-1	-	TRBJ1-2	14	TGCAGCGTTGAATCGTCGTCGGGGGCGGGCGTCTACACCTTC	CSVESSSGAGVYTF
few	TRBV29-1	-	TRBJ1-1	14	TGCAGCGTTGAATTGAGGCAGCTTGGGACTGAAGCTTTCTTT	CSVELRQLGTEAFF
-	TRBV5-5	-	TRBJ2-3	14	TGTGCCAGCAGCACCTCCCAGGGCACAGATACGCAGTATTTT	CASSTSQGTDTQYF
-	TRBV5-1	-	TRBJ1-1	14	TGCGCCAGCAGCTTGGGAGGGGCCAGGACTGAAGCTTTCTTT	CASSLGGARTEAFF
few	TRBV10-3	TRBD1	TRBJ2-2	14	TGTGCCATCAGTGGGACAGGGGGCACCGGGGAGCTGTTTTTT	CAISGTGGTGELFF
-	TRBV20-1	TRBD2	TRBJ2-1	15	TGCAGTGCTAGCTCCTGGGGGACTAGGAACAATGAGCAGTTCTTC	CSASSWGTRNNEQFF
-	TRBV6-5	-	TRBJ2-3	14	TGTGCCAGCAGTTACGGTGCGAAGACAGATACGCAGTATTTT	CASSYGAKTDTQYF
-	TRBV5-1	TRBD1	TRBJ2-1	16	TGCGCCAGCAGCTCCTACCGGGACAGGGACTACAATGAGAAGTTCTTC	CASSSYRDRDYNEKFF
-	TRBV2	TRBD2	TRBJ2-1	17	TGTGCCAGCAGATTGGAGACTAGCGGGGTGACCTACAATGAGCAGTTCTTC	CASRLETSGVTYNEQFF
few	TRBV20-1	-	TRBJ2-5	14	TGCAGTGCTAGACTCGGGGTACAACAAGAGACCCAGTACTTC	CSARLGVQQETQYF
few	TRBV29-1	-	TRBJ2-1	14	TGCAGCGTTGGGCCTCCGATCCGTGAGGTTGGGCAGTTCTTC	CSVGPPIREVGQFF
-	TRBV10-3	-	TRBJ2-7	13	TGTGCCACAGCCCCCCCAGGGGACTACGAGCAGTACTTC	CATAPPGDYEQYF
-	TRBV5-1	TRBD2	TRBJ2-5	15	TGCGCCAGCCACACGACTAGCGGGGAACAAGAGACCCAGTACTTC	CASHTTSGEQETQYF
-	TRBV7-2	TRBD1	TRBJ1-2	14	TGTGCCAGCAGCCCTCGACAGGGGATCAATGGCTACACCTTC	CASSPRQGINGYTF
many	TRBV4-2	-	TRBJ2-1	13	TGTGCCAGCAGCCAGGACTCCCACAATGAGCAGTTCTTC	CASSQDSHNEQFF
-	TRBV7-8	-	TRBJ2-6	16	TGTGCCAGCAGCTTATCCAGCGGCTCTGGGGCCAACGTCCTGACTTTC	CASSLSSGSGANVLTF
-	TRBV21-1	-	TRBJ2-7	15	TGTGCCAGCGGCAAACGAGGGCCCCAGGGCTACGGGCAGTACTTC	CASGKRGPQGYGQYF
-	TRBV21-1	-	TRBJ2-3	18	TGTGCCAGCGGCAAAGTCCCCTCCTCGGGAGGGCCGGCAGATACGCAGTATTTT	CASGKVPSSGGPADTQYF
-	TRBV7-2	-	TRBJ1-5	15	TGTGCCAGCAGCTTAAGGAGGGGCGGAGGTCAGCCCCAGCATTTT	CASSLRRGGGQPQHF
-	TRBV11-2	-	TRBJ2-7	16	TGTGCCAGCAGCTTTGGCCGGGGTGGACAAAACTACGAGCAGTACTTC	CASSFGRGGQNYEQYF
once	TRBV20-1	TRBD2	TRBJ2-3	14	TGCAGTGCCATAGCGGGTCGGGGGACAGATACGCAGTATTTT	CSAIAGRGTDTQYF
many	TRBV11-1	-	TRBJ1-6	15	TGTGCCAGCAGCTTAGGCCTCACTCGTAATTCACCCCTCCACTTT	CASSLGLTRNSPLHF
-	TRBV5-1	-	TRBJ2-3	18	TGCGCCAGCAGCGCCCAAGGAGCAACAGGGTGGGGCACAGATACGCAGTATTTT	CASSAQGATGWGTDTQYF
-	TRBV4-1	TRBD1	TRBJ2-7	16	TGCGCCAGCAGCCTCGGGCCCGGGACAGGCAACTACGAGCAGTACTTC	CASSLGPGTGNYEQYF
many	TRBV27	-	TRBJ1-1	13	TGTGCCAGCAGTTTTTCGACGAACACTGAAGCTTTCTTT	CASSFSTNTEAFF
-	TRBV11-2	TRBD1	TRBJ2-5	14	TGTGCCAGCAGCGAGGACAGGGTCCAAGAGACCCAGTACTTC	CASSEDRVQETQYF
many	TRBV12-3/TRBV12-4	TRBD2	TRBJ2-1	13	TGTGCCAGCATTAGGCCGGGGGGGGGTGAGCAGTTCTTC	CASIRPGGGEQFF
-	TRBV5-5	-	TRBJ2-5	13	TGTGCCAGCAGCTTGGGGTTCGGGAATGAGCAGTACTTC	CASSLGFGNEQYF
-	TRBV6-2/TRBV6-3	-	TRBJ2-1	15	TGTGCCAGCAGTTACGGCAAGGGACACTACAATGAGCAGTTCTTC	CASSYGKGHYNEQFF
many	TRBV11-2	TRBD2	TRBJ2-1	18	TGTGCCAGCAGCTTTCGGCTAGCGGGTTTCAGCTCCTACAATGAGCAGTTCTTC	CASSFRLAGFSSYNEQFF
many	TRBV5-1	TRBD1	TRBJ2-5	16	TGCGCCAGCAGCTTATATGGGACAGGGAACAAAGAGACCCAGTACTTC	CASSLYGTGNKETQYF
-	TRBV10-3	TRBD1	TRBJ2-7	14	TGTGCCATCAGTAGGGGACAGGGAGATCACGAGCAGTACTTC	CAISRGQGDHEQYF